One and the same sample provided the 13 T cell receptor beta chains below, sequenced in a study of OX40 agonist ivuxolimab in advanced cancers. Clones were sequenced by immunoSEQ multiplex PCR, and TCRdb holds only the in-frame ones, with some missing. The sample has 70,000 to 95,000 clones, approximately 86% seen once; the top ten hold approximately 1.9%. The sequencing used CD4+ or CD8+ T cells sorted from blood, collected in a trial of the OX40 agonist ivuxolimab. Receptors originate from an adult with an advanced solid tumor such as melanoma, head and neck, liver or kidney cancer.

The J gene is TRBJ2-3, the V gene TRBV4-3; 12 nucleotides agree with TRBD2. This CDR3 is 19 amino acids long. The ends lost 4 bases at V and 5 bases at J; junction bases unmatched: 16. The germline V gene has CDR1 LGHNA and CDR2 YSLEER. CDR3 amino acids: CASSPTSISSGGARDTQYF. CDR3 coding DNA: TGCGCCAGCAGCCCAACCTCGATATCTAGCGGGGGGGCAAGAGATACGCAGTATTTT.

The chain employs TRBV7-3 and TRBJ2-1, with TRBD1 matching over 10 bases. This CDR3 contains 17 residues. CDR1 is SGHTA and CDR2 is FQGTGA in the germline V gene. The junction had 7 bases not matched to a gene; V was cut back by 5 bases and J by 0 bases. The CDR3 coding sequence is TGTGCCAGCAGCCCGACAGGGGGCTTAAGCTCCTACAATGAGCAGTTCTTC. Protein: CASSPTGGLSSYNEQFF.

This clone has a single count. The V and J genes are TRBV6-1 and TRBJ2-7; D unresolved. This CDR3 is built from 14 residues. V lost 3 bases to trimming and J lost 3 bases, with 12 bases between them. Germline V lookup: CDR1 MNHNS, CDR2 SASEGT. CDR3: CASSDGGLVYEQYF. The CDR3 DNA is TGTGCCAGCAGTGATGGTGGGTTGGTCTACGAGCAGTACTTC.

The rearrangement uses TRBV28 and TRBJ2-7; D not certain. Trimming shortened V by 6 bases and J by 3 bases, and 6 bases separated the two germline ends. The CDR3 extends over 11 amino acids. In germline, CDR1 is MDHEN, CDR2 SYDVKM. CDR3 DNA: TGTGCCAGCAGGGAACGCTACGAGCAGTACTTC. Protein sequence: CASRERYEQYF.

The CDR3 spells CASSMGGLNTEAFF. DNA of the CDR3: TGTGCCAGCAGCATGGGGGGTCTCAACACTGAAGCTTTCTTT. The chain recombines TRBV11-3 with TRBJ1-1, with D possibly TRBD1 on 5 matching bases. V dropped 5 bases and J dropped 2 bases, with 12 bases sitting between them. The CDR3 is 14 amino acids. Germline CDR1 and CDR2: SGHNT and YENEEA.

V is TRBV5-1 and J is TRBJ2-7; tentatively, D is TRBD2 (5 bases). Trimming shortened V by 0 bases and J by 4 bases, and 17 bases separated the two germline ends. Per the germline V gene, CDR1 is SGHRS and CDR2 is YFSETQ. The CDR3 runs 16 residues. The CDR3 DNA follows: TGCGCCAGCAGCTTGGCCACGGCTAGCCGAGGGTACGAGCAGTACTTC. Its translation: CASSLATASRGYEQYF.

This sequence joins TRBV7-2 and TRBJ2-7, with TRBD1 matching over 8 bases. Germline CDR1 SGHTA, CDR2 FQGNSA. V was clipped by 4 bases and J by 4 bases; unmatched bases: 6. This CDR3 has 14 amino acids. CDR3 nucleotides: TGTGCCAGCAGCTCGGACAGGGAAATTTACGAGCAGTACTTC. Amino acid sequence: CASSSDREIYEQYF.

This clone was seen a few times. The rearrangement links TRBV7-2 to TRBJ2-3; D ambiguous. Germline-derived CDR1 and CDR2 are SGHTA and FQGNSA. Trimming cost V 3 bases and J 2 bases, with 9 bases left between them. This CDR3 has 14 residues. CDR3 region: CASSLDGYTDTQYF. CDR3 coding DNA: TGTGCCAGCAGCTTGGACGGATACACAGATACGCAGTATTTT.

This clone was picked up one time. The rearrangement joins TRBV15 to TRBJ1-3; no reliable D call. The CDR3 sequence is 12 residues long. The germline V gene has CDR1 LNHNV and CDR2 YYDKDF (reference sequence). The V and J ends lost 4 bases and 9 bases respectively, with 10 bases between them. The CDR3 sequence: CATSTSRGTIYF. The CDR3 DNA reads as TGTGCCACCAGCACCTCCCGGGGCACCATATATTTT.

The chain recombines TRBV15 with TRBJ2-5; D unclear. The CDR3 length is 15 residues. V lost 1 base and J lost 5, with 14 bases in between. In germline, CDR1 is LNHNV, CDR2 YYDKDF (reference sequence). This chain's CDR3 is CATSRARSGWETQYF. The CDR3 region has the DNA TGTGCCACCAGCAGAGCGAGGTCGGGCTGGGAGACCCAGTACTTC.

This chain links TRBV9 with TRBJ2-5; D call uncertain. V was clipped by 0 bases and J by 5 bases, with 8 bases between them. This CDR3 has 13 residues. From germline, CDR1 is SGDLS and CDR2 YYNGEE. CDR3 sequence: CASSVGRWETQYF. For the CDR3, the DNA is TGTGCCAGCAGCGTAGGGCGTTGGGAGACCCAGTACTTC.

V usage is TRBV5-1 and J usage is TRBJ1-4; tentative D call: TRBD1 (6 bases). The germline CDR1 and CDR2 sequences are SGHRS and YFSETQ. There are 14 residues in the CDR3. V lost 4 bases to trimming and J lost 8 bases, with 15 bases between them. CDR3 nucleotide sequence: TGCGCCAGCAGCCTCGGGAGGGGGGACGAAAAACTGTTTTTT. It yields the protein CASSLGRGDEKLFF.

This sequence joins TRBV7-7 and TRBJ2-5, with 9 positions matching TRBD2. This CDR3 has 13 residues. The V segment lost 8 bases and the J segment 2 bases; nucleotides outside the gene matches: 3. Germline V lookup: CDR1 SSHAT, CDR2 FNYEAQ (reference sequence). The CDR3: CASGTSRQETQYF. The CDR3 nucleotides are TGTGCCAGCGGGACTAGCAGACAAGAGACCCAGTACTTC.